The source of this T cell receptor (beta chain) is a study of blood T cell repertoires in COVID-19. Turning to the study itself: Italy, Spain and the United States were the sources of the convalescent and acute COVID-19 samples. T cells, B-cell-depleted T cells, or PBMCs supplied cDNA or gDNA.

Only in-frame clones appear in the TCRdb table, and some are missing; sequencing was by immunoSEQ multiplex PCR. The data hold under 250,000 clones, with more than 65% observed a single time. Trimming cost V 3 bases and J 3 bases, with 9 bases left between them. CDR3 length: 13 amino acids. Per the germline V gene, CDR1 is SGDLS and CDR2 is YYNGEE. The source is a man aged 45-60 years with active or convalescent COVID-19. Sequenced material: peripheral blood. The chain has TRBV9 and TRBJ1-2; a possible D gene is TRBD1 (6 bases). CDR3 sequence: CASSGDTYYGYTF. DNA for the CDR3: TGTGCCAGCAGCGGGGACACGTACTATGGCTACACCTTC.